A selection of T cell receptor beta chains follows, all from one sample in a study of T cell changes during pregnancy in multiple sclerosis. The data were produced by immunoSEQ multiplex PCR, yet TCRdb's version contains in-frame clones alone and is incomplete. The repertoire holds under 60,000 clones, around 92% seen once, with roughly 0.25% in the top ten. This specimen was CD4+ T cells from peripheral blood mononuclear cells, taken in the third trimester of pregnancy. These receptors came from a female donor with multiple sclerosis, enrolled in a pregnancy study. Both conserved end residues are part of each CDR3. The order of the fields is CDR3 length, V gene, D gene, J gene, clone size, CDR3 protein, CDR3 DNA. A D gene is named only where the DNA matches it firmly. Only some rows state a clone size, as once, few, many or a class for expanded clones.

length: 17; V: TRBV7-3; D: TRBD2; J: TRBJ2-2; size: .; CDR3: CASSQGTSGMNTGELFF; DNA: TGTGCCAGCAGCCAGGGGACTAGCGGAATGAACACCGGGGAGCTGTTTTTT
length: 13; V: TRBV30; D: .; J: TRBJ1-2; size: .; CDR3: CAWSTGSTYGYTF; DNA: TGTGCCTGGAGTACTGGGAGTACCTATGGCTACACCTTC
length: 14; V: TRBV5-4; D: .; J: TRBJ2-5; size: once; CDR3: CASSLRERQETQYF; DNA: TGTGCCAGCAGCTTACGGGAGAGGCAAGAGACCCAGTACTTC
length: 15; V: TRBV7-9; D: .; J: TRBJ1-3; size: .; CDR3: CASSLQAFSGNTIYF; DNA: TGTGCCAGCAGCTTACAGGCTTTCTCTGGAAACACCATATATTTT
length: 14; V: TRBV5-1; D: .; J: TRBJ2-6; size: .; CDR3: CASSWDSGANVLTF; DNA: TGCGCCAGCAGCTGGGACTCAGGGGCCAACGTCCTGACTTTC
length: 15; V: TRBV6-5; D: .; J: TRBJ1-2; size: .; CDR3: CASSYTGNANYGYTF; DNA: TGTGCCAGCAGTTATACAGGGAACGCTAACTATGGCTACACCTTC
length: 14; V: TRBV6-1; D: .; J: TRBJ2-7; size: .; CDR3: CASRIDTLSYEQYF; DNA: TGTGCCAGCAGGATCGACACCCTCTCCTACGAGCAGTACTTC
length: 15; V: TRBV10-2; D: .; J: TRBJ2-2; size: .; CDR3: CASKGGAGNTGELFF; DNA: TGCGCCAGCAAGGGGGGGGCAGGGAACACCGGGGAGCTGTTTTTT
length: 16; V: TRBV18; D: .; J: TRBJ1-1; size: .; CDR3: CASSPHVQGSGTEAFF; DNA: TGTGCCAGCTCACCACACGTACAGGGATCCGGCACTGAAGCTTTCTTT
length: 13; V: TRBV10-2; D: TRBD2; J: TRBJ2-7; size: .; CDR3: CASSEAVAGTTYF; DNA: TGCGCCAGCAGTGAGGCGGTAGCGGGAACCACCTACTTC
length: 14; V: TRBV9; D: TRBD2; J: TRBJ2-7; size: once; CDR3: CASSLGGEPYEQYF; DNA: TGTGCCAGCAGCCTTGGGGGGGAACCCTACGAGCAGTACTTC
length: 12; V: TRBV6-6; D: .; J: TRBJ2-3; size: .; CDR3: CASSQLGDTQYF; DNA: TGTGCCAGCAGCCAACTAGGAGATACGCAGTATTTT
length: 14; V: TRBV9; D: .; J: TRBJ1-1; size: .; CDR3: CASSVEVRGAEAFF; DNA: TGTGCCAGCAGCGTAGAAGTCCGCGGGGCTGAAGCTTTCTTT
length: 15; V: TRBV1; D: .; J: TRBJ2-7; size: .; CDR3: CTSSQPGTTIYEQYF; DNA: TGCACCAGCAGCCAACCCGGGACTACCATTTACGAGCAGTACTTC
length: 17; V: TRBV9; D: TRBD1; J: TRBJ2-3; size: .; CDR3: CASSVAGTGPSTDTQYF; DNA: TGTGCCAGCAGCGTAGCTGGGACAGGACCTAGCACAGATACGCAGTATTTT
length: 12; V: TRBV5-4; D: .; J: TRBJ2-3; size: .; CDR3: CASSRTGNTQYF; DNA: TGTGCCAGCAGCCGGACGGGGAATACGCAGTATTTT
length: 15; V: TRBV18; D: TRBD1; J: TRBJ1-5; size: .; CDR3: CASSRETGTDQPQHF; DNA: TGTGCCAGCTCACGCGAGACAGGGACGGATCAGCCCCAGCATTTT
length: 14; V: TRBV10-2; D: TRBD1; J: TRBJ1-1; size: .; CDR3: CASTRDRGSTEAFF; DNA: TGCGCCAGCACCCGGGACAGGGGGAGTACTGAAGCTTTCTTT
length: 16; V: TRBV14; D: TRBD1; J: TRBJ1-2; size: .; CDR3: CASSQDNRGLTYGYTF; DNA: TGTGCCAGCAGCCAAGATAACAGGGGTTTGACCTATGGCTACACCTTC
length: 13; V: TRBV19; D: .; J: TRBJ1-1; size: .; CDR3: CASSMRPNTEAFF; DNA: TGTGCCAGTAGTATGAGGCCGAACACTGAAGCTTTCTTT
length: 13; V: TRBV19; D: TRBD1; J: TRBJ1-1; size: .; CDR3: CASSIAGGTEAFF; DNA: TGTGCCAGTAGTATAGCAGGGGGCACTGAAGCTTTCTTT
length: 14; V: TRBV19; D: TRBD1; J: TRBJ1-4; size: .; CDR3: CASSRDREDEKLFF; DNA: TGTGCCAGTAGTAGGGACAGGGAGGATGAAAAACTGTTTTTT
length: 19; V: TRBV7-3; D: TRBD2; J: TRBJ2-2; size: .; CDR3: CASSPNKRLAGGNTGELFF; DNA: TGTGCCAGCAGCCCTAACAAAAGACTAGCGGGAGGTAACACCGGGGAGCTGTTTTTT
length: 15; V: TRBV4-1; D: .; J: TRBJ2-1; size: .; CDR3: CASSQELDRINEQFF; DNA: TGCGCCAGCAGCCAAGAACTAGACCGGATCAATGAGCAGTTCTTC
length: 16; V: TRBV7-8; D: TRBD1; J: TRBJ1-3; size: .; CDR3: CASSSGQAYSGNTIYF; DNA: TGTGCCAGCAGCTCAGGACAGGCGTACTCTGGAAACACCATATATTTT
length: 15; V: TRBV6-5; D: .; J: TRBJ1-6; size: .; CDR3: CASSSFPVNNSPLHF; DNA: TGTGCCAGCAGTTCCTTTCCAGTTAATAATTCACCCCTCCACTTT
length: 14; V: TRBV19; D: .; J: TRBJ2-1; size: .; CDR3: CASTDGSFYNEQFF; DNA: TGTGCCAGTACCGACGGGAGCTTCTACAATGAGCAGTTCTTC
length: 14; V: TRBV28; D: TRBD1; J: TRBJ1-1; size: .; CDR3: CASSLGQANTEAFF; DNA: TGTGCCAGCAGTTTGGGACAGGCCAACACTGAAGCTTTCTTT
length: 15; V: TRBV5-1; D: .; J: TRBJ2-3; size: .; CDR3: CASSLENRGTDTQYF; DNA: TGCGCCAGCAGCTTGGAGAACAGGGGCACAGATACGCAGTATTTT
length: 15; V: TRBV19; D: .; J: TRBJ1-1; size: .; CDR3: CASRGDRSSNTEAFF; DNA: TGTGCCAGTAGAGGTGACAGATCGAGTAACACTGAAGCTTTCTTT
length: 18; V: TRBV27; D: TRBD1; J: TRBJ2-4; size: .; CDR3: CASSPGTGPHLAKNIQYF; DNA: TGTGCCAGCAGCCCCGGGACAGGGCCCCATCTAGCCAAAAACATTCAGTACTTC
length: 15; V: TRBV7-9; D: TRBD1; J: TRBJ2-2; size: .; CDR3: CASSRTGVSTGELFF; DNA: TGTGCCAGCAGCCGGACAGGGGTGAGCACCGGGGAGCTGTTTTTT
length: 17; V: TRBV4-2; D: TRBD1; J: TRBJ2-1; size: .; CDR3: CASSQGDRGLSYNEQFF; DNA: TGTGCCAGCAGCCAAGGGGACAGGGGCCTCTCCTACAATGAGCAGTTCTTC
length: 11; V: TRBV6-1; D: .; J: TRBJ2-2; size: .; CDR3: CASRRDPELFF; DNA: TGTGCCAGCAGGAGAGATCCGGAGCTGTTTTTT
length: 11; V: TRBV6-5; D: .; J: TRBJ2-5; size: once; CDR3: CASSYSGTQYF; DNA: TGTGCCAGCAGTTACTCCGGGACCCAGTACTTC
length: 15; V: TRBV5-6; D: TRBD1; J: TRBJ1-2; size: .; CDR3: CASSLGTGGTKGYTF; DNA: TGTGCCAGCAGCTTAGGGACAGGGGGAACGAAAGGCTACACCTTC
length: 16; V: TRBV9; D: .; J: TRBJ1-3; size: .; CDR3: CASSVAIANSGNTIYF; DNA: TGTGCCAGCAGCGTAGCGATTGCGAACTCTGGAAACACCATATATTTT
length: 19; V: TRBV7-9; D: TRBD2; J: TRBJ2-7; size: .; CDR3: CASTDETGLRREFIYEQYF; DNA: TGTGCCAGCACGGATGAGACGGGCCTCCGGCGGGAGTTCATCTACGAGCAGTACTTC
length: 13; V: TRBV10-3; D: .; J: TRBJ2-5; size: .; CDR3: CAISQSPQETQYF; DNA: TGTGCCATCAGCCAGTCCCCCCAAGAGACCCAGTACTTC
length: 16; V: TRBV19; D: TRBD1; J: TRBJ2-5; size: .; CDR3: CASSTRDRVGVETQYF; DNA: TGTGCCAGTAGTACCCGTGACAGGGTAGGAGTAGAGACCCAGTACTTC
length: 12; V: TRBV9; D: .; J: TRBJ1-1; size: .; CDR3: CASSPQDTEAFF; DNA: TGTGCCAGCAGCCCCCAGGACACTGAAGCTTTCTTT
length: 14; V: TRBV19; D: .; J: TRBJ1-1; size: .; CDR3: CASSIGEARTEAFF; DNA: TGTGCCAGTAGTATCGGCGAAGCGCGCACTGAAGCTTTCTTT
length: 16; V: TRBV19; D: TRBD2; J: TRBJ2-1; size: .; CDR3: CASSVLAGGVRNEQFF; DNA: TGTGCCAGTAGTGTCCTAGCGGGAGGTGTTAGGAATGAGCAGTTCTTC
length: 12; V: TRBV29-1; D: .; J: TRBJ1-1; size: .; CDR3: CSVVQGPTEAFF; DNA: TGCAGCGTCGTACAGGGTCCCACTGAAGCTTTCTTT
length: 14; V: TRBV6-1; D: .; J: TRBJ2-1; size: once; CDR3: CASSEARLVSEQFF; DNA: TGTGCCAGCAGTGAAGCCCGACTAGTTAGCGAGCAGTTCTTC
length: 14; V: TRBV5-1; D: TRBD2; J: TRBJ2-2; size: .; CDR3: CASRLAGESGELFF; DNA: TGCGCCAGCAGACTAGCGGGGGAATCCGGGGAGCTGTTTTTT
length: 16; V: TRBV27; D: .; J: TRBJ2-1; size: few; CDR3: CASSLEAASSYNEQFF; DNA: TGTGCCAGCAGTTTAGAAGCGGCCAGCTCCTACAATGAGCAGTTCTTC
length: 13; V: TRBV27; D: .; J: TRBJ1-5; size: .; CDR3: CASSSYELQPQHF; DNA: TGTGCCAGCAGTTCATACGAGCTTCAGCCCCAGCATTTT
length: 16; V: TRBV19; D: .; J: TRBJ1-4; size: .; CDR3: CASTRSGVATNEKLFF; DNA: TGTGCCAGTACCCGAAGCGGGGTTGCAACTAATGAAAAACTGTTTTTT
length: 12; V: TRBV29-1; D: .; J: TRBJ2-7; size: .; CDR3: CSVQGPGYEQYF; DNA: TGCAGCGTACAGGGACCGGGTTACGAGCAGTACTTC
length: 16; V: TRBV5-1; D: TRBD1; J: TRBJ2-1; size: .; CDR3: CASSFDRASSYNEQFF; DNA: TGCGCCAGCAGCTTCGACAGGGCCAGCTCCTACAATGAGCAGTTCTTC